There are a few counts of the clone carrying this T cell receptor (beta chain). Only in-frame clones appear in the TCRdb table, and some are missing; sequencing was by immunoSEQ multiplex PCR. This sample has about 260,000 clones, with 85% to 90% found just once. The data were obtained in a study of blood T cell repertoires in COVID-19. Study details: Acute and convalescent COVID-19 samples came from the United States, Italy and Spain. T cells, B-cell-depleted T cells, or PBMCs supplied cDNA or gDNA.

There are 13 residues in the CDR3. Trimming shortened V by 6 bases and J by 2 bases, and 6 bases separated the two germline ends. CDR1 is KGHDR and CDR2 is SFDVKD in the germline V gene. The sequencing input was peripheral blood. The V and J genes are TRBV24-1 and TRBJ2-2; D gene unclear. The source of this sequence is a woman aged 40 to 55 with acute or convalescent COVID-19. The CDR3 here is CATSPGNTGELFF. The CDR3, as DNA: TGTGCCACCAGTCCGGGTAACACCGGGGAGCTGTTTTTT.